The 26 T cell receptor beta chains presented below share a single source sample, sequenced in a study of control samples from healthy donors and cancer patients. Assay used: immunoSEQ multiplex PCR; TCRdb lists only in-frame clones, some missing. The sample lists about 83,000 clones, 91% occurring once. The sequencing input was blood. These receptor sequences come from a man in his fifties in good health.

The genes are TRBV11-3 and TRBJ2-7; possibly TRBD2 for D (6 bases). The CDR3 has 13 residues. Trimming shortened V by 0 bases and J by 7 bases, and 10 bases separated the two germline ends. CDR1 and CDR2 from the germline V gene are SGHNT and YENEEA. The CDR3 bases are TGTGCCAGCAGCTTAGATAAGGCGGGGGAGCAGTACTTC. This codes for CASSLDKAGEQYF.

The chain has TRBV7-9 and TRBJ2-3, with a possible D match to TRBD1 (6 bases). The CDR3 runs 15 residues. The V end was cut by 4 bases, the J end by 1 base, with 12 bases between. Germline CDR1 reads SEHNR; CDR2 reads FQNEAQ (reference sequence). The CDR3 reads CASSSVDRGTDTQYF. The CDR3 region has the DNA TGTGCCAGCAGCTCCGTGGACAGAGGCACAGATACGCAGTATTTT.

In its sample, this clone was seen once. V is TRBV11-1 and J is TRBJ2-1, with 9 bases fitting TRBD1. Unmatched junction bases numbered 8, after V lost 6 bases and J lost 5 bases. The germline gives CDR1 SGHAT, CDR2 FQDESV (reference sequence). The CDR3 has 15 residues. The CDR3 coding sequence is TGTGCCAGCAGTCAGGGACAGGGCATTCACAATGAGCAGTTCTTC. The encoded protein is CASSQGQGIHNEQFF.

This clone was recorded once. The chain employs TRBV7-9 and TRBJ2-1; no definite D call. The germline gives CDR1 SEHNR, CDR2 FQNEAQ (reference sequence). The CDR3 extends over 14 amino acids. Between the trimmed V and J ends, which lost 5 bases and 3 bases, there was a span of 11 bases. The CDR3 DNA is TGTGCCAGCAGCCGCAGACAAGACTACAATGAGCAGTTCTTC. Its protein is CASSRRQDYNEQFF.

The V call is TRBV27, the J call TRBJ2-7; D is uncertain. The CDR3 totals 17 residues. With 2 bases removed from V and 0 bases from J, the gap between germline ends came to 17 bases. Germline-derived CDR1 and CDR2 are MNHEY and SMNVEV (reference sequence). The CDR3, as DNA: TGTGCCAGCAGTTTAATTGGAGCCCCAAGAAGCTCCTACGAGCAGTACTTC. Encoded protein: CASSLIGAPRSSYEQYF.

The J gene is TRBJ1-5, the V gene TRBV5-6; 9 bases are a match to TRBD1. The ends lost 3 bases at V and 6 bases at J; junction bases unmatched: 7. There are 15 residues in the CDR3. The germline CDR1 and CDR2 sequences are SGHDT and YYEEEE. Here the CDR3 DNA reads TGTGCCAGCAGCTCAGGGGACAGGGCGGGTCAGCCCCAGCATTTT. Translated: CASSSGDRAGQPQHF.

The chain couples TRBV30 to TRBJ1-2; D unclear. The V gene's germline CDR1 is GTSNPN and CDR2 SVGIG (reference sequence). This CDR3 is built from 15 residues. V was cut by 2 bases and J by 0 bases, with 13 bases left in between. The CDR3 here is CAWSNLGAANYGYTF. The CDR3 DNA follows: TGTGCCTGGAGTAATTTAGGCGCTGCTAACTATGGCTACACCTTC.

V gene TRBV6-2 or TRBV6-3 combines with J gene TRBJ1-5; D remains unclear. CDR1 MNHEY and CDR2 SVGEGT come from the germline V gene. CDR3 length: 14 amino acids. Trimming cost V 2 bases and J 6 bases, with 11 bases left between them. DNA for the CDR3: TGTGCCAGCAGTTACGAAAGGGAGCGTCAGCCCCAGCATTTT. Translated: CASSYERERQPQHF.

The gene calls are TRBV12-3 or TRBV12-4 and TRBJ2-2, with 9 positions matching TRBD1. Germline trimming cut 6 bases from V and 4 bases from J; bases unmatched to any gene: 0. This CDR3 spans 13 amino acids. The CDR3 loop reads CASRTGGTGELFF. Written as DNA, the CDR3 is TGTGCCAGCAGGACAGGGGGCACCGGGGAGCTGTTTTTT.

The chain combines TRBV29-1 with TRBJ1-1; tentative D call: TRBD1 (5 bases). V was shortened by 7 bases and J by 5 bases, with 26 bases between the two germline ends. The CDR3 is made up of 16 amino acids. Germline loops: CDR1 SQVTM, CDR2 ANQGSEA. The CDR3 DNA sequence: TGCAGCGCCAGGTTGGGAGGGGTGGTAGGGAGAACTGAAGCTTTCTTT. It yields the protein CSARLGGVVGRTEAFF. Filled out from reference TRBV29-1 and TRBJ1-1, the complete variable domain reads SAVISQKPSRDICQRGTSLTIQCQVDSQVTMMFWYRQQPGQSLTLIATANQGSEATYESGFVIDKFPISRPNLTFSTLTVSNMSPEDSSIYLCSARLGGVVGRTEAFFGQGTRLTVV.

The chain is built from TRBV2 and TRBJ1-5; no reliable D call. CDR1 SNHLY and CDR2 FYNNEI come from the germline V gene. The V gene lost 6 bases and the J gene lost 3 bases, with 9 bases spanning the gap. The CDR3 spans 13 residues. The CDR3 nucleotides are TGTGCCAGCAGGCAGCAGTACAATCAGCCCCAGCATTTT. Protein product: CASRQQYNQPQHF.

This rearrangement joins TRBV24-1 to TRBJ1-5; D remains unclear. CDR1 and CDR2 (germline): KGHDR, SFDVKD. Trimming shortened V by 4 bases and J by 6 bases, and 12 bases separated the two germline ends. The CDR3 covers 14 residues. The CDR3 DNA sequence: TGTGCCACCAGTGAAGAGGGTCCAGGTCAGCCCCAGCATTTT. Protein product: CATSEEGPGQPQHF.

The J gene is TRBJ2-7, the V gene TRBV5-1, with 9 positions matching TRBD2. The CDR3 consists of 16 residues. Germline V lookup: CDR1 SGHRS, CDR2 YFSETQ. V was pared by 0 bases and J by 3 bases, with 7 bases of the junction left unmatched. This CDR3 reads CASSLAGRGGHYEQYF. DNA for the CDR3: TGCGCCAGCAGCTTGGCCGGGCGGGGGGGCCACTACGAGCAGTACTTC. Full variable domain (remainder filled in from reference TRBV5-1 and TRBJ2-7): KAGVTQTPRYLIKTRGQQVTLSCSPISGHRSVSWYQQTPGQGLQFLFEYFSETQRNKGNFPGRFSGRQFSNSRSEMNVSTLELGDSALYLCASSLAGRGGHYEQYFGPGTRLTVT.

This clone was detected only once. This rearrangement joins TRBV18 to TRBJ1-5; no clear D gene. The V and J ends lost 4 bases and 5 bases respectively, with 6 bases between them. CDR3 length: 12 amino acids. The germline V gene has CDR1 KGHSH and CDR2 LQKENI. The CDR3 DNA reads TGTGCCAGCTCACAGGGAGATCAGCCCCAGCATTTT. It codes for CASSQGDQPQHF.

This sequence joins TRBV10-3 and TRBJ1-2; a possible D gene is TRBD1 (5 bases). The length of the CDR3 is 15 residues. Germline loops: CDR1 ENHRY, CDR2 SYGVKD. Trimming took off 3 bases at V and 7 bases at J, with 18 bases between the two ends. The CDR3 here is CAISEEGGTVSGYTF. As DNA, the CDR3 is TGTGCCATCAGTGAAGAGGGAGGGACCGTGAGTGGCTACACCTTC.

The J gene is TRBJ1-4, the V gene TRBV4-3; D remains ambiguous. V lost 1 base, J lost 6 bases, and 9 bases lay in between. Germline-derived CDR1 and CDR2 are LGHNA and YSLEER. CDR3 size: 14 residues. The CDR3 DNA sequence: TGCGCCAGCAGCCAAGGGGGTTTGGATGAAAAACTGTTTTTT. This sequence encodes CASSQGGLDEKLFF.

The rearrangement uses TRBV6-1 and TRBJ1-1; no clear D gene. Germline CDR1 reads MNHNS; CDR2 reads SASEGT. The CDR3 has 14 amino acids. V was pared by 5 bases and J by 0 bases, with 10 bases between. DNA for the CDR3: TGTGCCAGCAGTAGACAAGGGTTGAACACTGAAGCTTTCTTT. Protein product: CASSRQGLNTEAFF.

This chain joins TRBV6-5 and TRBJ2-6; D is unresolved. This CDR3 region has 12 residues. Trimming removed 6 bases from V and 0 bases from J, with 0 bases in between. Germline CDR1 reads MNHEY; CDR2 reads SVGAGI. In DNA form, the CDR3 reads TGTGCCAGCAGCTCTGGGGCCAACGTCCTGACTTTC. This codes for CASSSGANVLTF.

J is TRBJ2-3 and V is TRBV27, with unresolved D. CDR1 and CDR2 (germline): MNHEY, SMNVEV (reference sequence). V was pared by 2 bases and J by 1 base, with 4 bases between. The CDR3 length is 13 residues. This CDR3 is CASSLTGTDTQYF. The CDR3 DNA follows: TGTGCCAGCAGTTTAACAGGCACAGATACGCAGTATTTT.

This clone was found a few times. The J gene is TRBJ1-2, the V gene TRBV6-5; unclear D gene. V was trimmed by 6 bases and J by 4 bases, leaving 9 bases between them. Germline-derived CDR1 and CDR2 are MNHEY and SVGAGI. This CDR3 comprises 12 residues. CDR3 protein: CASRSVGYGYTF. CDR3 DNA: TGTGCCAGCAGAAGCGTTGGCTATGGCTACACCTTC.

The CDR3 bases are TGCGCCAGCAGTCGCGCCGACGGGAACACTGAAGCTTTCTTT. This gives the protein CASSRADGNTEAFF. V usage is TRBV4-1 and J usage is TRBJ1-1; D is unclear. V was shortened by 6 bases and J by 1 base, with 12 bases between the two germline ends. CDR3 size: 14 residues. Germline V gene lookup returns CDR1 MGHRA and CDR2 YSYEKL.

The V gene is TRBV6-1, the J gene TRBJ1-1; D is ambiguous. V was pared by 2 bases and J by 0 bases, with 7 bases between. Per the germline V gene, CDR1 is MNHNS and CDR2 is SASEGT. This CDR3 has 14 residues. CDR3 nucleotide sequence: TGTGCCAGCAGTGAACAGGTCTTGAACACTGAAGCTTTCTTT. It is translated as CASSEQVLNTEAFF.

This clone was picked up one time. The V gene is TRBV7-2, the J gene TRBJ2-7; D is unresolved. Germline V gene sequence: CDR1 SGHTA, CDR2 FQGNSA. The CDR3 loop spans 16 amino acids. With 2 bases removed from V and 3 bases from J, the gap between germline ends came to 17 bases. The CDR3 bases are TGTGCCAGCAGCTTATATCCGCGGCTAGACAACTACGAGCAGTACTTC. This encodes CASSLYPRLDNYEQYF.

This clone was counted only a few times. As DNA, the CDR3 is TGTGCCAGCAGCGTTTCTTTCGGAGGAGGGCCCGGGACCCCTAGAAACACCATATATTTT. Translation: CASSVSFGGGPGTPRNTIYF. The V call is TRBV9, the J call TRBJ1-3; D is perhaps TRBD1 (5 bases). This CDR3 has 20 residues. Trimming removed 2 bases from V and 5 bases from J, with 29 bases in between. Germline V gene sequence: CDR1 SGDLS, CDR2 YYNGEE. Looking up the rest from reference TRBV9 and TRBJ1-3 gives the full variable domain: DSGVTQTPKHLITATGQRVTLRCSPRSGDLSVYWYQQSLDQGLQFLIQYYNGEERAKGNILERFSAQQFPDLHSELNLSSLELGDSALYFCASSVSFGGGPGTPRNTIYFGEGSWLTVV.

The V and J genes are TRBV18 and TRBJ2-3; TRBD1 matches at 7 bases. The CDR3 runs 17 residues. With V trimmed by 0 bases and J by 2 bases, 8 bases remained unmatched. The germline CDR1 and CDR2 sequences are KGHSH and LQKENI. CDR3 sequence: CASSPPGTANPTDTQYF. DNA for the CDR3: TGTGCCAGCTCACCACCCGGGACAGCTAATCCCACAGATACGCAGTATTTT.

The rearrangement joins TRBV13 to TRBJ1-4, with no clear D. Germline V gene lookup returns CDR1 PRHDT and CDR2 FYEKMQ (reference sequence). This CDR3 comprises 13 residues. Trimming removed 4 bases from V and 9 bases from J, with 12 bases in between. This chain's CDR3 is CASSYNNLKKLFF. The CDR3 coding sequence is TGTGCCAGCAGCTACAATAACCTTAAAAAACTGTTTTTT.